This T cell receptor (beta chain) was captured by sequencing in a study of cytomegalovirus exposure and HLA in healthy donors. The CDR3 extends over 14 amino acids. Germline values: CDR1 SGHNT, CDR2 YYREEE (reference sequence). Trimming took off 4 bases at V and 8 bases at J, with 13 bases between the two ends. This clone showed up just once. In the PCR, 60 Vbeta and 13 Jbeta primers were used. Clones were read by immunoSEQ multiplex PCR, and TCRdb kept only the in-frame ones, dropping some. The sample carries around 150,000 clones, almost 80% recorded once. The rearrangement links TRBV5-4 to TRBJ1-6; D possibly corresponds to TRBD1 (5 bases). The TCR comes from a male donor in good health and CMV-seronegative. Sequencing input: PBMCs. The CDR3 nucleotides read TGTGCCAGCAGCATCGGGACTCATGATTCACCCCTCCACTTT. This codes for CASSIGTHDSPLHF.